The 19 T cell receptor beta chains below come from one sample, sequenced in a study of regulatory T cells in long-lasting Graves disease. As for time point: newly diagnosed GD, antithyroid drugs for less than 3 months. Isolated PBMC RNA provided the starting material for the TCR library. Arm-PCR with iRepertoire HTBI primers amplified the CDR3 regions for these TCR beta libraries. TCRdb re-analysed the multiplex PCR reads in MiXCR, keeping a single row per CDR3 protein. The repertoire holds about 540,000 distinct CDR3 sequences, with about 14% as singletons. These data were also reused for a study on T cells in Graves' hyperthyroidism and ophthalmopathy.

The sequences come from peripheral blood mononuclear cells (PBMCs), collected at new diagnosis, from a patient treated with antithyroid drugs. The receptors were sampled from a man younger than 40 with Graves disease.

This clonotype was found many times. The chain couples TRBV27 to TRBJ2-1, with TRBD2 matching 7 bases. V lost 7 bases and J lost 4; bases outside the gene matches: 13. The CDR3 runs 16 residues. CDR1 is MNHEY and CDR2 is SMNVEV in the germline V gene (reference sequence). This CDR3 reads CASNRLARGDYNEQFF. CDR3 nucleotide sequence: TGTGCCAGCAACCGACTAGCAAGAGGAGATTACAATGAGCAGTTCTTC.

This clonotype was seen a few times. The rearrangement joins TRBV29-1 to TRBJ2-7, with D tentatively TRBD1 (6 bases). CDR3 size: 14 residues. V shed 1 base and J shed 3 bases, with 13 bases lying between them. Germline CDR1 is SQVTM and CDR2 is ANQGSEA. The CDR3 DNA is TGCAGCGTTGAAGGGGACAAGGGGATCTACGAGCAGTACTTC. This translates into CSVEGDKGIYEQYF.

The table lists this clonotype with many counts. The chain uses TRBV7-2 and TRBJ1-1; possible D gene TRBD1, 5 bases. This CDR3 is built from 14 residues. CDR1 is SGHTA and CDR2 is FQGNSA in the germline V gene. V was clipped by 6 bases and J by 3 bases, with 14 bases between them. The CDR3 DNA is TGTGCCAGCAGGGACCGGGGCTGGGACACTGAAGCTTTCTTT. Residues: CASRDRGWDTEAFF.

This chain links TRBV30 with TRBJ1-1; D may be TRBD1 (5 bases). The CDR3 covers 13 residues. Between the trimmed V and J ends, which lost 5 bases and 4 bases, there was a span of 14 bases. Looked up from germline, CDR1 is GTSNPN and CDR2 is SVGIG (reference sequence). Here the CDR3 reads CAWGGGGPTEAFF. In nucleotides, the CDR3 is TGTGCCTGGGGGGGGGGAGGGCCCACTGAAGCTTTCTTT.

The gene calls are TRBV20-1 and TRBJ2-3; 10 bases map to TRBD2. V trimming: 5 bases; J trimming: 4 bases; junction bases outside the gene matches: 6. The CDR3 length is 14 residues. Per germline, CDR1 DFQATT and CDR2 SNEGSKA (reference sequence). In nucleotides, the CDR3 is TGCAGTGCTGGGGAGCGGGAGGGAGCAGATACGCAGTATTTT. It translates to CSAGEREGADTQYF.

The V gene is TRBV5-4, the J gene TRBJ1-2; D is unclear. Germline V gives CDR1 SGHNT, CDR2 YYREEE (reference sequence). The CDR3 spans 14 residues. V was clipped by 4 bases and J by 2 bases, with 12 bases between them. The CDR3 DNA sequence: TGTGCCAGCAGCATACTGGGAACCAACTATGGCTACACCTTC. It is translated as CASSILGTNYGYTF.

This clonotype was found many times. The chain couples TRBV12-3 or TRBV12-4 to TRBJ2-7, with TRBD2 matching 7 bases. Losses at the gene ends were 3 bases for V and 2 bases for J; bases not matched to a gene: 7. CDR3 length: 15 residues. The CDR3, as DNA: TGTGCCAGCAGTTTGGGACGGGAGGCGCCCTACGAGCAGTACTTC. The encoded protein is CASSLGREAPYEQYF.

This clonotype has at least ten counts. This CDR3 reads CAISDRGADTETQYF. Written as DNA, the CDR3 is TGTGCCATCAGTGACCGGGGGGCTGATACGGAGACCCAGTACTTC. The chain combines TRBV10-3 with TRBJ2-5; possibly TRBD2 for D (7 bases). The CDR3 length is 15 residues. From germline, CDR1 is ENHRY and CDR2 SYGVKD. V was cut by 3 bases and J by 5 bases, with 16 bases left in between.

This clonotype was detected ten times or more. The rearrangement links TRBV12-3 or TRBV12-4 to TRBJ2-1; unclear D gene. V lost 1 base and J 4 bases, leaving 8 bases between the germline ends. This CDR3 spans 14 amino acids. The CDR3 protein is CASSLGQKYNEQFF. CDR3 coding DNA: TGTGCCAGCAGTTTAGGGCAGAAATACAATGAGCAGTTCTTC.

The chain has TRBV10-2 and TRBJ2-1; D possibly corresponds to TRBD1 (5 bases). Germline V gene data show CDR1 as WSHSY and CDR2 as SAAADI. This CDR3 region has 14 residues. The V and J ends lost 0 bases and 12 bases respectively, with 15 bases between them. The CDR3 sequence: CASSESGGVRGQFF. Written as DNA, the CDR3 is TGCGCCAGCAGTGAGTCCGGCGGAGTTAGGGGGCAGTTCTTC.

This clonotype was detected a few times. A read error is possible here, since a much larger clone lies one base away. The chain links TRBV27 to TRBJ2-1; TRBD2 aligns across 11 bases. Trimming took 5 bases from V and 6 from J; bases not matched to a gene: 12. Germline V gives CDR1 MNHEY, CDR2 SMNVEV (reference sequence). The CDR3 loop spans 17 amino acids. The CDR3 is CASSPMPTSGIGNEQFF. DNA of the CDR3: TGTGCCAGCAGTCCGATGCCGACTAGCGGGATAGGCAATGAGCAGTTCTTC.

The chain carries TRBV9 and TRBJ2-3; D gene unclear. CDR1 and CDR2 from the germline V gene are SGDLS and YYNGEE. The ends were cut back, 4 bases at V and 4 bases at J, with 16 bases in the middle. The CDR3 contains 15 residues. In nucleotides, the CDR3 is TGTGCCAGCAGCCCGAGGACGGTCGTCGCAGATACGCAGTATTTT. As protein: CASSPRTVVADTQYF.

This clonotype was seen at least ten times. The chain combines TRBV19 with TRBJ2-1, with D perhaps TRBD2 (5 bases). CDR3 size: 17 residues. Per germline, CDR1 LNHDA and CDR2 SQIVND (reference sequence). The V end was cut by 4 bases, the J end by 0 bases, with 16 bases between. Here the CDR3 reads CASSNPEGRPSYNEQFF. The CDR3 bases are TGTGCCAGTAGTAACCCAGAGGGTAGGCCCTCCTACAATGAGCAGTTCTTC.

This clonotype was picked up many times. The chain employs TRBV20-1 and TRBJ2-7; 14 positions agree with TRBD2. This CDR3 has 15 amino acids. CDR1 DFQATT and CDR2 SNEGSKA come from the germline V gene (reference sequence). The V and J ends lost 6 bases and 4 bases, in that order; junction bases with no gene match: 8. In DNA, the CDR3 is TGCAGTGCGGAGCCGGGACTAGCGGGGGCATACGAGCAGTACTTC. Its protein product is CSAEPGLAGAYEQYF.

This clonotype came up many times. An end of the junction differs from the germline gene, which may be a read error. The chain carries TRBV12-3 or TRBV12-4 and TRBJ1-2; possibly TRBD1 for D (6 bases). The CDR3 loop spans 13 amino acids. The CDR3 nucleotides are TGTGCCAGCAGCTTAGGGGGGGACTATGGCTACACCTTC. It is translated as CASSLGGDYGYTF.

To note about this clonotype: A much larger clone differs by one base, so this may be a read error. The chain has TRBV28 and TRBJ2-7; possibly TRBD1 or TRBD2 for D (5 bases each). Per the germline V gene, CDR1 is MDHEN and CDR2 is SYDVKM. This CDR3 comprises 15 residues. As DNA, the CDR3 is TGTGCCGGCAGCTTCTCCTCCGGGACCGTCTACGAGCAGTACTTC. Translated: CAGSFSSGTVYEQYF.

This chain connects TRBV19 to TRBJ2-1, with D possibly being TRBD2 (6 bases). This CDR3 comprises 15 residues. Trimming pared 7 bases from V and 0 bases from J, leaving 13 bases between. From germline, CDR1 is LNHDA and CDR2 SQIVND (reference sequence). The CDR3 DNA reads as TGTGCCAGTACCCATAGCGGAAACTCCTACAATGAGCAGTTCTTC. Translating it yields CASTHSGNSYNEQFF.

This clonotype was observed at least ten times. This chain uses TRBV29-1 with TRBJ2-1; 12 positions match TRBD2. CDR1 and CDR2 from the germline V gene are SQVTM and ANQGSEA. The V gene end was trimmed by 2 bases and the J gene end by 4 bases; junction bases not matched to a gene: 12. The CDR3 runs to 18 residues. CDR3 protein: CSVERPSGRAPLYNEQFF. In DNA form, the CDR3 reads TGCAGCGTTGAACGCCCTAGCGGGAGGGCCCCCCTATACAATGAGCAGTTCTTC.

The table lists this clonotype with many counts. The genes are TRBV2 and TRBJ2-4, with a tentative D call TRBD2 (6 bases). The V end was cut by 2 bases, the J end by 0 bases, with 11 bases between. The CDR3 has 16 amino acids. CDR1 is SNHLY and CDR2 is FYNNEI in the germline V gene. This CDR3 is CASSESSGLAKNIQYF. DNA for the CDR3: TGTGCCAGCAGTGAAAGTAGCGGCCTAGCCAAAAACATTCAGTACTTC.